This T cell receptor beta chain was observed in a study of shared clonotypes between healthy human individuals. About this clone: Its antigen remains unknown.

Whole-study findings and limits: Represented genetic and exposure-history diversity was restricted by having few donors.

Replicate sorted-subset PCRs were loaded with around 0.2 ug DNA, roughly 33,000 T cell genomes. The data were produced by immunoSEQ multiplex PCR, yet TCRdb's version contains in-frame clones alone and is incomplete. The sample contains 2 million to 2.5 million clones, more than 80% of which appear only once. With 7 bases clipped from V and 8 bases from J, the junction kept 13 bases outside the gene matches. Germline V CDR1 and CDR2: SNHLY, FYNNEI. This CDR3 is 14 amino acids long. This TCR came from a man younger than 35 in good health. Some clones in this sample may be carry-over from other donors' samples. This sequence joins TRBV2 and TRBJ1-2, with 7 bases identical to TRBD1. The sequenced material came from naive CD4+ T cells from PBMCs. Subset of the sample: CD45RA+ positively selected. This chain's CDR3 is CASTQPRTGGGYTF. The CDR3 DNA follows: TGTGCCAGCACTCAACCTCGGACAGGAGGAGGCTACACCTTC.